The 21 T cell receptor beta chains in this list originate from one sample, sequenced in a study of beta chain features in type 1 diabetes. Reverse transcribing all isolated RNA meant expressed TCRB transcripts were sequenced. Sequenced by immunoSEQ multiplex PCR; TCRdb stores in-frame clones only, minus some. The table includes about 340,000 clones, approximately 8.2% detected once. The sequencing sample was made of central memory CD4+ T cells from blood. The receptor set was obtained from a woman under 30 in good health.

This clone was detected a few times. The gene calls are TRBV9 and TRBJ2-2; the D call may be TRBD1 or TRBD2 (6 bases each). Trimming took off 2 bases at V and 6 bases at J, with 14 bases between the two ends. Germline-derived CDR1 and CDR2 are SGDLS and YYNGEE. This CDR3 is 15 amino acids long. This CDR3 reads CASSVRAGEAGELFF. For the CDR3, the DNA is TGTGCCAGCAGCGTGCGGGCAGGGGAGGCCGGGGAGCTGTTTTTT.

This clone came up a few times. The chain links TRBV2 to TRBJ2-5; 13 bases map to TRBD2. This CDR3 is built from 16 residues. In germline, CDR1 is SNHLY, CDR2 FYNNEI. V gave up 6 bases and J gave up 3 bases; unmatched junction bases: 7. Here the CDR3 reads CASRIGLAGEEETQYF. The CDR3 DNA follows: TGTGCCAGCAGGATCGGACTAGCGGGAGAGGAAGAGACCCAGTACTTC.

The V gene is TRBV18, the J gene TRBJ1-1; D is unresolved. The germline CDR1 and CDR2 sequences are KGHSH and LQKENI. The V end was cut by 3 bases, the J end by 1 base, with 9 bases between. This CDR3 has 14 amino acids. The CDR3 here is CASSPRHPNTEAFF. For the CDR3, the DNA is TGTGCCAGCTCACCGCGACACCCGAACACTGAAGCTTTCTTT.

This clone appeared many times. The rearrangement links TRBV2 to TRBJ2-1; weak D call: TRBD2 (5 bases). CDR1 is SNHLY and CDR2 is FYNNEI in the germline V gene. V was pared by 8 bases and J by 8 bases, with 13 bases between. The CDR3 runs to 12 residues. As DNA, the CDR3 is TGTGCCAGCGGGAGAGTAGTGGATGAGCAGTTCTTC. Amino acids: CASGRVVDEQFF.

This clone was observed a handful of times. V and J are TRBV7-3 and TRBJ2-7; no firm D call. The CDR3 has 13 residues. Germline values: CDR1 SGHTA, CDR2 FQGTGA. With 2 bases removed from V and 6 bases from J, the gap between germline ends came to 11 bases. The CDR3, as DNA: TGTGCCAGCAGCTTAGGCAGTATTGGCGAGCAGTACTTC. Amino acids: CASSLGSIGEQYF.

The genes are TRBV5-1 and TRBJ2-3; 10 bases are a match to TRBD2. The germline V gene has CDR1 SGHRS and CDR2 YFSETQ. The V and J ends lost 0 bases and 6 bases, in that order; junction bases with no gene match: 4. This CDR3 has 15 residues. Here the CDR3 DNA reads TGCGCCAGCAGCTTGGGTCTAGCGGGAGTCGATACGCAGTATTTT. Amino acid sequence: CASSLGLAGVDTQYF.

CDR3 sequence (DNA): TGCGCCAGCAGCTTGAACCCCCAGGGAGGGGGGCACGAGCAGTACTTC. It specifies CASSLNPQGGGHEQYF. This chain links TRBV5-1 with TRBJ2-7; perhaps TRBD2 as D (7 bases). Trimming removed 1 base from V and 5 bases from J, with 19 bases in between. The CDR3 is made up of 16 amino acids. CDR1 is SGHRS and CDR2 is YFSETQ in the germline V gene.

This clone was seen only a few times. V gene TRBV4-3 combines with J gene TRBJ1-1; TRBD1 might be the D (5 bases). V gave up 0 bases and J gave up 1 base, with 15 bases separating them. The germline V gene encodes CDR1 LGHNA and CDR2 YSLEER. CDR3 length: 17 residues. CDR3 DNA: TGCGCCAGCAGCCAAGAAGTGGTGGGGGAGGGGAACACTGAAGCTTTCTTT. It is translated as CASSQEVVGEGNTEAFF.

The chain combines TRBV4-3 with TRBJ2-6; no reliable D call. The CDR3 is made up of 16 amino acids. Between the trimmed V and J ends, which lost 0 bases and 3 bases, there was a span of 9 bases. Germline V CDR1 and CDR2: LGHNA, YSLEER. As DNA, the CDR3 is TGCGCCAGCAGCCAAGAGGGCCTCGGTGGGGCCAACGTCCTGACTTTC. Protein sequence: CASSQEGLGGANVLTF.

The gene calls are TRBV4-1 and TRBJ1-5, with D unclear. The germline gives CDR1 MGHRA, CDR2 YSYEKL. This CDR3 has 13 amino acids. V was trimmed by 4 bases and J by 7 bases, leaving 11 bases between them. CDR3 in DNA: TGCGCCAGCAGCCGTGACCAGGTCCAGCCCCAGCATTTT. Its translation: CASSRDQVQPQHF.

V and J are TRBV5-1 and TRBJ2-1; D is possibly TRBD1 or TRBD2 (5 bases each). V lost 0 bases, J lost 2 bases, and 9 bases lay in between. Per germline, CDR1 SGHRS and CDR2 YFSETQ. This CDR3 region has 15 residues. CDR3 sequence: CASSLVTGPYNEQFF. The CDR3 nucleotides are TGCGCCAGCAGCTTGGTGACGGGGCCCTACAATGAGCAGTTCTTC.

This clone has at least ten counts. The chain is built from TRBV2 and TRBJ2-7; perhaps TRBD2 as D (6 bases). The CDR3 is made up of 14 amino acids. Germline CDR1 reads SNHLY; CDR2 reads FYNNEI. V lost 10 bases, J lost 5 bases, and 21 bases lay in between. CDR3 in amino acids: CATLRDIWSHEQYF. CDR3 in DNA: TGTGCCACCCTGCGGGATATTTGGTCTCACGAGCAGTACTTC.

This clone was counted a few times. V is TRBV29-1 and J is TRBJ2-5, with D perhaps given as TRBD1 or TRBD2 (5 bases each). There are 12 residues in the CDR3. V dropped 5 bases and J dropped 5 bases, with 12 bases sitting between them. Germline lookup yields CDR1 SQVTM and CDR2 ANQGSEA. CDR3: CSVRGQVETQYF. Here the CDR3 DNA reads TGCAGCGTTCGGGGCCAGGTGGAGACCCAGTACTTC.

The gene calls are TRBV11-2 and TRBJ1-2; D is undetermined. Per germline, CDR1 SGHAT and CDR2 FQNNGV. V lost 5 bases, J lost 3 bases, and 7 bases lay in between. The CDR3 is 12 residues long. In nucleotides, the CDR3 is TGTGCCAGCAGCCCAGGACACTATGGCTACACCTTC. Translating it yields CASSPGHYGYTF.

This clone occurred a few times. This rearrangement joins TRBV11-2 to TRBJ1-2; D may be TRBD1 (5 bases). Germline CDR1 and CDR2: SGHAT and FQNNGV. V was clipped by 3 bases and J by 9 bases, with 17 bases between them. The CDR3 spans 14 residues. The CDR3: CASSFSISEGRYTF. DNA for the CDR3: TGTGCCAGCAGCTTTAGTATTTCCGAGGGACGCTACACCTTC. The entire variable domain, with the rest obtained from reference TRBV11-2 and TRBJ1-2, is as follows: EAGVAQSPRYKIIEKRQSVAFWCNPISGHATLYWYQQILGQGPKLLIQFQNNGVVDDSQLPKDRFSAERLKGVDSTLKIQPAKLEDSAVYLCASSFSISEGRYTFGSGTRLTVV.

The chain couples TRBV11-2 to TRBJ2-3, with D perhaps TRBD2 (5 bases). This CDR3 has 15 amino acids. CDR1 is SGHAT and CDR2 is FQNNGV in the germline V gene. Trimming cost V 10 bases and J 4 bases, with 21 bases left between them. The CDR3 loop reads CATAFVGRVSDTQYF. The CDR3, as DNA: TGTGCCACCGCCTTTGTTGGGCGGGTGTCAGATACGCAGTATTTT.

The CDR3 sequence: CASSQDRYQPQHF. The CDR3 nucleotides are TGCGCCAGCAGCCAAGACCGGTATCAGCCCCAGCATTTT. The rearrangement joins TRBV4-3 to TRBJ1-5, with D hard to call. Trimming shortened V by 0 bases and J by 5 bases, and 5 bases separated the two germline ends. CDR3 length: 13 amino acids. CDR1 LGHNA and CDR2 YSLEER come from the germline V gene.

The genes are TRBV27 and TRBJ1-5, with TRBD1 identical over 7 bases. The CDR3 totals 15 residues. Germline CDR1 is MNHEY and CDR2 is SMNVEV (reference sequence). Trimming cost V 6 bases and J 9 bases; bases outside gene matches: 14. CDR3 sequence (DNA): TGTGCCAGCAGGCCGGGGACAGTTCGGTTGGGGCCCCAGCATTTT. Amino acids: CASRPGTVRLGPQHF.

V and J are TRBV28 and TRBJ2-7; D tentatively reads TRBD1 or TRBD2 (5 bases each). Germline CDR1 and CDR2: MDHEN and SYDVKM. Trimming stripped 7 bases from V and 3 bases from J, with 10 bases between. CDR3 size: 12 residues. CDR3 coding DNA: TGTGCCAGCAACCGGGGCCACTACGAGCAGTACTTC. It specifies CASNRGHYEQYF.

The chain uses TRBV6-5 and TRBJ1-2; D gene uncertain. Germline V gives CDR1 MNHEY, CDR2 SVGAGI. V gave up 0 bases and J gave up 6 bases, with 14 bases separating them. The CDR3 extends over 15 amino acids. CDR3 sequence (DNA): TGTGCCAGCAGTTACTCTCAGCTTCGAAGCCATGGCTACACCTTC. It is translated as CASSYSQLRSHGYTF.

The chain carries TRBV7-9 and TRBJ1-1, with no clear D. CDR1 and CDR2 (germline): SEHNR, FQNEAQ (reference sequence). V was pared by 6 bases and J by 10 bases, with 18 bases between. The CDR3 runs to 13 residues. Written as DNA, the CDR3 is TGTGCCAGCAGTTTTAACACAGACGCCCGAGCTTTCTTT. Its translation is CASSFNTDARAFF. The entire variable domain, with the rest obtained from reference TRBV7-9 and TRBJ1-1, is as follows: DTGVSQNPRHKITKRGQNVTFRCDPISEHNRLYWYRQTLGQGPEFLTYFQNEAQLEKSRLLSDRFSAERPKGSFSTLEIQRTEQGDSAMYLCASSFNTDARAFFGQGTRLTVV.